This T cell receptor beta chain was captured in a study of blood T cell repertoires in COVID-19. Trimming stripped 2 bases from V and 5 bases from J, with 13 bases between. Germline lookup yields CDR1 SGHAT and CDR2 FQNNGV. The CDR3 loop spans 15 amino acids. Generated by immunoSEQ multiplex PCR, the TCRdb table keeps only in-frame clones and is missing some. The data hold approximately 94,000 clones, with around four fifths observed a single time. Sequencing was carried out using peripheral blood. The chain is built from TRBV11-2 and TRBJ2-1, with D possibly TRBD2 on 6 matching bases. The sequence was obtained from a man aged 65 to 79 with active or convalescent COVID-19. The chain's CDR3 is CASSLKWGVDNEQFF. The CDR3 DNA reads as TGTGCCAGCAGCTTAAAATGGGGGGTCGACAATGAGCAGTTCTTC.